Listed below are T cell receptor beta chains from one sample, sequenced in a study of blood T cell repertoires in COVID-19. TCRdb keeps only in-frame clones here, not all; method: immunoSEQ multiplex PCR. The table shows 250,000 to 350,000 clones, with approximately 88% occurring only once. The sample consisted of peripheral blood. Source of these receptors: a middle-aged woman who had recovered from COVID-19. CDR3s include the opening cysteine and the closing phenylalanine or tryptophan. The D gene is left open where the match is weak. Only part of the rows carry a size: once, few, many, or a class if the clone is expanded.

TRBD1,NA,TRBV5-1,TRBJ2-7,TGCGCCAGCAGCAGAAGGACAGGTCTCAGGGACGAGCAGTACTTC,CASSRRTGLRDEQYF
NA,NA,TRBV29-1,TRBJ2-7,TGCAGCGTTGAATGGGGGGAGTCCTACGAGCAGTACTTC,CSVEWGESYEQYF
TRBD2,NA,TRBV28,TRBJ2-3,TGTGCCAGCAGTTTATGGGCTAGCGGGAGGGCCTTGACAGATACGCAGTATTTT,CASSLWASGRALTDTQYF
TRBD2,NA,TRBV5-8,TRBJ2-1,TGTGCCAGCAGCCCGACTACGGGACTAGCGGCTTACAATGAGCAGTTCTTC,CASSPTTGLAAYNEQFF
NA,NA,TRBV30,TRBJ1-4,TGTGCCTCCAGTCATTTGGAGGAAAAACTGTTTTTT,CASSHLEEKLFF
NA,NA,TRBV19,TRBJ1-1,TGTGCCAGCAGGACGGACAGGAACACTGAAGCTTTCTTT,CASRTDRNTEAFF
NA,NA,TRBV9,TRBJ1-3,TGTGCCAGCAGCGTAGGCCAGGTCTCTGGAAACACCATATATTTT,CASSVGQVSGNTIYF
TRBD1,NA,TRBV7-8,TRBJ1-1,TGTGCCAGCTCCCAACCGCTACAGGGGCTCACAATGAACACTGAAGCTTTCTTT,CASSQPLQGLTMNTEAFF
TRBD1,NA,TRBV3-1/TRBV3-2,TRBJ1-4,TGTGCCAGCAGCCCCACCGGGACAGGGGATGAAAAACTGTTTTTT,CASSPTGTGDEKLFF
NA,NA,TRBV2,TRBJ2-5,TGTGCCAGCAGTCTAGGACACGTCCAAGAGACCCAGTACTTC,CASSLGHVQETQYF
TRBD2,NA,TRBV27,TRBJ2-1,TGTGCCAGCGGCGGGAGGGGAGGAGGCAATGAGCAGTTCTTC,CASGGRGGGNEQFF
NA,once,TRBV25-1,TRBJ2-5,TGTGCCAGCAGGAGGGAGACCCAGTACTTC,CASRRETQYF
TRBD2,NA,TRBV5-8,TRBJ2-5,TGTGCCAGCAGCTTTCGGACTAGCGGATTAGAGACCCAGTACTTC,CASSFRTSGLETQYF
TRBD1,NA,TRBV19,TRBJ2-2,TGTGCCAGTAGTACCGTTGGGACAGGGGGCTCGCGGGAGCCCACCGGGGAGCTGTTTTTT,CASSTVGTGGSREPTGELFF
TRBD1,NA,TRBV28,TRBJ2-7,TGTGCCAGCAGGCGGGACAGGGGGGCCTCCTACGAGCAGTACTTC,CASRRDRGASYEQYF
TRBD1,NA,TRBV27,TRBJ1-5,TGTGCCAGCAGTGGACAGGGTTTTGGCAATCAGCCCCAGCATTTT,CASSGQGFGNQPQHF
TRBD1,few,TRBV10-1,TRBJ1-5,TGCGCCAGCAAAAAAGTCCCGGGACAGGGGGGGACGGGCAATCAGCCCCAGCATTTT,CASKKVPGQGGTGNQPQHF
TRBD1,NA,TRBV6-5,TRBJ1-1,TGTGCCAGCAGTCTCACAGGGGACCCTGAAGCTTTCTTT,CASSLTGDPEAFF